One sample yielded the 19 T cell receptor beta chains listed below, sequenced in a study of PD-L1 blockade in urothelial cancer. The table came from immunoSEQ multiplex PCR; TCRdb's copy has only in-frame clones and leaves some out. The sample records 100,000 to 150,000 clones, around 88% being singletons. Documented time point: peripheral blood 6 weeks after treatment start. The specimen comprised PBMCs, sampled around atezolizumab (anti-PD-L1) treatment. The receptor source for this set is a man aged 50 or older with urothelial cancer.

A single count supports this clone. The J gene is TRBJ1-2, the V gene TRBV19; D is undetermined. Germline loops: CDR1 LNHDA, CDR2 SQIVND (reference sequence). Between the trimmed V and J ends, which lost 7 bases and 7 bases, there was a span of 19 bases. The CDR3 extends over 14 amino acids. The CDR3 sequence is CASNPVRGIGGYTF. The CDR3 DNA follows: TGTGCCAGTAACCCCGTGAGAGGGATAGGTGGCTACACCTTC.

This clone was seen only once. This chain links TRBV27 with TRBJ1-6; 8 positions match TRBD1. J lost 8 bases, V lost 3 bases, and 3 bases had no gene match. The CDR3 totals 14 residues. Germline V gene data show CDR1 as MNHEY and CDR2 as SMNVEV (reference sequence). CDR3 sequence (DNA): TGTGCCAGCAGTTTCGGACAGGGTGATTCACCCCTCCACTTT. Protein product: CASSFGQGDSPLHF.

The sample holds one count of this clone. The V call is TRBV18, the J call TRBJ2-1, with 8 bases that match TRBD2. CDR1 KGHSH and CDR2 LQKENI come from the germline V gene. V lost 3 bases and J lost 4; bases outside the gene matches: 8. There are 16 residues in the CDR3. CDR3 loop: CASSPQSGSWYNEQFF. CDR3 coding DNA: TGTGCCAGCTCACCTCAGAGCGGGAGTTGGTACAATGAGCAGTTCTTC.

As to this clone: Since the CDR3 does not end with the conserved phenylalanine or tryptophan, this likely comes from a read error. Because the CDR3's place on the DNA is in doubt, the DNA is left out and the CDR3 is given as listed by TCRdb. The chain has TRBV20-1 and TRBJ1-2; whether TRBD1, the table's D call, matches the DNA was not checked. Per the germline V gene, CDR1 is DFQATT and CDR2 is SNEGSKA (reference sequence). Counting both end residues, the CDR3 totals 11 amino acids. The CDR3 loop is CSARRGSGTAD.

This sequence joins TRBV19 and TRBJ2-5; the D gene is possibly TRBD2 (5 bases). Germline V gene sequence: CDR1 LNHDA, CDR2 SQIVND (reference sequence). The CDR3 has 16 residues. The V end was cut by 1 base, the J end by 2 bases, with 14 bases between. DNA for the CDR3: TGTGCCAGTAGTATAGGGCTCGGACTGGCACAAGAGACCCAGTACTTC. Its protein is CASSIGLGLAQETQYF.

This clone was counted between two and nine times. The chain joins TRBV5-4 to TRBJ2-7, with 10 positions matching TRBD1. The CDR3 contains 15 residues. The J segment lost 5 bases and the V segment lost 5 bases, leaving 10 bases of the junction unmatched. Germline V gene sequence: CDR1 SGHNT, CDR2 YYREEE (reference sequence). In DNA, the CDR3 is TGTGCCAGCAGAGACAGGGGGCGCATAACGGACGAGCAGTACTTC. Translated, it gives CASRDRGRITDEQYF.

The chain joins TRBV7-8 to TRBJ1-3; a possible D gene is TRBD1 (6 bases). The CDR3 loop spans 16 amino acids. From germline, CDR1 is SGHVS and CDR2 FQNEAQ. V was clipped by 0 bases and J by 0 bases, with 9 bases between them. CDR3 DNA: TGTGCCAGCAGCTTAGCCGGGACAACCTCTGGAAACACCATATATTTT. Protein sequence: CASSLAGTTSGNTIYF. Full variable domain (remainder filled in from reference TRBV7-8 and TRBJ1-3): GAGVSQSPRYKVAKRGQDVALRCDPISGHVSLFWYQQALGQGPEFLTYFQNEAQLDKSGLPSDRFFAERPEGSVSTLKIQRTQQEDSAVYLCASSLAGTTSGNTIYFGEGSWLTVV.

This clone was observed a single time. The chain links TRBV7-2 to TRBJ2-5; TRBD2 aligns across 12 bases. This CDR3 has 16 residues. Germline values: CDR1 SGHTA, CDR2 FQGNSA. Trimming at V came to 6 bases and at J to 2 bases, leaving 7 bases not matched to a gene. In DNA, the CDR3 is TGTGCCAGCAGTCCCGGACTAGCGGGATCACAAGAGACCCAGTACTTC. It yields the protein CASSPGLAGSQETQYF.

This chain uses TRBV28 with TRBJ2-1; D is perhaps TRBD2 (6 bases). Trimming cost V 8 bases and J 1 base, with 12 bases left between them. Germline CDR1 reads MDHEN; CDR2 reads SYDVKM. The CDR3 length is 14 residues. This chain's CDR3 is CASAEAGSYNEQFF. DNA for the CDR3: TGTGCCAGCGCCGAGGCGGGATCCTACAATGAGCAGTTCTTC.

The chain combines TRBV19 with TRBJ1-2, with 7 bases lining up with TRBD1. Trimming took 6 bases from V and 3 from J; bases not matched to a gene: 16. The CDR3 is made up of 17 amino acids. Germline CDR1 LNHDA, CDR2 SQIVND (reference sequence). In nucleotides, the CDR3 is TGTGCCAGTAGGCCCTCCGGGGCGACAGGGTCCTACTATGGCTACACCTTC. Residues: CASRPSGATGSYYGYTF.

The chain joins TRBV2 to TRBJ1-1, with TRBD1 identical over 10 bases. This CDR3 region has 15 residues. Germline lookup yields CDR1 SNHLY and CDR2 FYNNEI. V dropped 4 bases and J dropped 4; count of bases not matched to a gene: 6. This CDR3 is CASSARDRGGTEAFF. CDR3 nucleotides: TGTGCCAGCAGTGCCCGGGACAGGGGTGGCACTGAAGCTTTCTTT.

The chain couples TRBV29-1 to TRBJ1-1; D is ambiguous. Looked up from germline, CDR1 is SQVTM and CDR2 is ANQGSEA. This CDR3 comprises 13 residues. V lost 3 bases and J 7 bases, leaving 15 bases between the germline ends. Here the CDR3 reads CSVDKTDSNEAFF. The CDR3 DNA sequence: TGCAGCGTTGATAAGACGGACTCTAATGAAGCTTTCTTT.

The CDR3 coding sequence is TGTGCCAGCCGAACGGACAGCGGGAACACTGAAGCTTTCTTT. This translates into CASRTDSGNTEAFF. This sequence joins TRBV6-4 and TRBJ1-1; possible D gene TRBD1, 6 bases. Germline-derived CDR1 and CDR2 are MRHNA and SNTAGT. This CDR3 region has 14 residues. V was pared by 8 bases and J by 1 base, with 14 bases between.

J is TRBJ2-2 and V is TRBV11-2; TRBD2 is a possible D gene (6 bases). The germline CDR1 and CDR2 sequences are SGHAT and FQNNGV. This CDR3 is 15 amino acids long. The V gene lost 4 bases and the J gene lost 2 bases, with 11 bases spanning the gap. The CDR3 reads CASSSTAGNTGELFF. CDR3 DNA sequence: TGTGCCAGCAGCTCGACCGCGGGAAACACCGGGGAGCTGTTTTTT.

The chain recombines TRBV5-4 with TRBJ2-2; 7 nucleotides match TRBD1. This CDR3 has 17 residues. V was clipped by 3 bases and J by 4 bases; unmatched bases: 12. From germline, CDR1 is SGHNT and CDR2 YYREEE (reference sequence). The CDR3 is CASSSWSTRTGTGELFF. CDR3 nucleotide sequence: TGTGCCAGCAGCTCCTGGTCTACTAGGACAGGCACCGGGGAGCTGTTTTTT.

This clone was observed a handful of times. This chain joins TRBV11-2 and TRBJ2-5, with 8 bases lining up with TRBD1. Germline lookup yields CDR1 SGHAT and CDR2 FQNNGV. The V gene end was trimmed by 3 bases and the J gene end by 5 bases; junction bases not matched to a gene: 8. The CDR3 consists of 15 residues. The CDR3 reads CASSFTTGVGETQYF. Written as DNA, the CDR3 is TGTGCCAGCAGCTTCACGACAGGGGTTGGGGAGACCCAGTACTTC.

V gene TRBV18 combines with J gene TRBJ2-3; tentatively, D is TRBD1 (6 bases). V lost 5 bases to trimming and J lost 4 bases, with 10 bases between them. Germline-derived CDR1 and CDR2 are KGHSH and LQKENI. The CDR3 runs 13 residues. CDR3 sequence: CASSFNRADTQYF. CDR3 sequence (DNA): TGTGCCAGCTCATTTAACAGGGCAGATACGCAGTATTTT.

The chain carries TRBV29-1 and TRBJ1-1; D is unresolved. The CDR3 totals 13 residues. Germline lookup yields CDR1 SQVTM and CDR2 ANQGSEA. The V end was cut by 7 bases, the J end by 0 bases, with 12 bases between. The DNA of the CDR3 is TGCAGCGGCGGCAGCACCATGAACACTGAAGCTTTCTTT. Its translation: CSGGSTMNTEAFF.

V is TRBV5-8 and J is TRBJ2-1; TRBD1 aligns across 8 bases. In germline, CDR1 is SGHTS, CDR2 YDEGEE. The J segment lost 9 bases and the V segment lost 2 bases, leaving 7 bases of the junction unmatched. This CDR3 contains 14 residues. CDR3 protein: CASSFRGPDSEQFF. The CDR3 coding sequence is TGTGCCAGCAGCTTCAGGGGGCCGGACAGTGAGCAGTTCTTC.